This TCR beta chain appears in the sequencing data of a study of cytomegalovirus exposure and HLA in healthy donors. Overall study findings and caveats: The authors enumerated some 160 TCR beta chains as linked to cytomegalovirus. Three chains tied to CMV proved CMV antigen-specific in vitro. It was found in a later analysis that first-cohort TCR clusters tended to co-occur in the approximately 120 validation repertoires.

This clone occurred once. Antigen unknown. The table came from immunoSEQ multiplex PCR; TCRdb's copy has only in-frame clones and leaves some out. Among 160,000 or so clones listed, around nine tenths were seen once. The CDR3 covers 15 residues. The V gene's germline CDR1 is SGHAT and CDR2 FQNNGV. V lost 1 base and J lost 4; bases outside the gene matches: 6. Sequencing was performed on PBMCs. This chain uses TRBV11-2 with TRBJ2-7, with TRBD1 matching over 8 bases. The receptor's source is a man aged 18-30 years in good health and CMV-seropositive. CDR3 bases: TGTGCCAGCAGCTTAGGTCAGGGGGCAAGATACGAGCAGTACTTC. This sequence encodes CASSLGQGARYEQYF. Based on the CDR3 plus reference TRBV11-2 and TRBJ2-7, the full variable domain is EAGVAQSPRYKIIEKRQSVAFWCNPISGHATLYWYQQILGQGPKLLIQFQNNGVVDDSQLPKDRFSAERLKGVDSTLKIQPAKLEDSAVYLCASSLGQGARYEQYFGPGTRLTVT.